The table lists the clone carrying this T cell receptor (beta chain) with many counts. Germline-derived CDR1 and CDR2 are SGHKS and YYEKEE (reference sequence). The CDR3 length is 13 residues. V was shortened by 3 bases and J by 3 bases, with 9 bases between the two germline ends. These data belong to a study of human T cells and chemical hapten exposure. From the RACE reads, TCRdb called clonotypes with MiXCR, one entry per CDR3 protein. The profile shows more than 300,000 distinct CDR3 sequences, 4.5% to 5.5% of them singletons. Time point indicated: pre-sensitization, week 0. Treatment meaning: therapeutic diphenylcyclopropenone sensitization with weekly scalp DPC.

The V gene is TRBV5-5, the J gene TRBJ2-5; unclear D gene. The starting material was whole blood, obtained in connection with sensitization to the hapten diphenylcyclopropenone (DPC). This sequence was found in a woman between 45 and 60 years old with alopecia areata. Some clones in this sample may be carry-over from other donors' samples. This CDR3 reads CASSWPPEETQYF. The CDR3 DNA sequence: TGTGCCAGCAGCTGGCCTCCCGAAGAGACCCAGTACTTC.